Below, one TCR beta chain is given with its context. The sample belongs to a study of T cell changes during pregnancy in multiple sclerosis. The germline V and J ends were trimmed by 4 bases and 6 bases, with 20 bases remaining between them. The length of the CDR3 is 16 residues. The germline V gene has CDR1 SGHDT and CDR2 YYEEEE. Assay: immunoSEQ multiplex PCR; the TCRdb copy retains only in-frame clones and omits some. The sample holds around 8,400 clones; around 86% are singletons and the top ten take around 5.2%. This sequence joins TRBV5-6 and TRBJ1-5, with D possibly being TRBD1 (6 bases). The sequenced sample was CD8+ T cells from peripheral blood mononuclear cells, obtained in the first trimester of pregnancy. This clonotype originated in a female donor in good health, enrolled as a control in a pregnancy study. CDR3 sequence reads: CASSRKAGGAGQPQHF. The CDR3 nucleotides are TGTGCCAGCAGCCGTAAGGCTGGGGGCGCGGGTCAGCCCCAGCATTTT.